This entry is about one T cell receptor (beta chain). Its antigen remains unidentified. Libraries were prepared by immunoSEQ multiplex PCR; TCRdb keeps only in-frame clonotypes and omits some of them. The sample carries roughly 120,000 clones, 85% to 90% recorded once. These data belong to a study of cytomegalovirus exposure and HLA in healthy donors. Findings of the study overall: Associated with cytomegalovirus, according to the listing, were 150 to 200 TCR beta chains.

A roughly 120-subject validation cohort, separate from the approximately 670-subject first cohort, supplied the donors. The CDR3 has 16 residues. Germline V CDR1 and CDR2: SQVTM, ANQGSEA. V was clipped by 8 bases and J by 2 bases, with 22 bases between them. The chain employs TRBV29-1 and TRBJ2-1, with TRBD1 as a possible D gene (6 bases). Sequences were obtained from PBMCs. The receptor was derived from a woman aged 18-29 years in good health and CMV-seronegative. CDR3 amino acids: CSLTRDTLPTYNEQFF. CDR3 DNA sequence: TGCAGCTTGACCCGGGACACTTTACCTACCTACAATGAGCAGTTCTTC.